This T cell receptor beta chain was recorded in a study of T cells in Graves' hyperthyroidism and ophthalmopathy. This clonotype was detected ten times or more. Antigen unknown. Study-wide points: Also found in blood were most expanded thyroid clonotypes above 0.001. A model using 13 V-J features told ophthalmopathy apart from stable hyperthyroidism.

The CDR3 length is 13 residues. CDR1 is MDHEN and CDR2 is SYDVKM in the germline V gene. J was trimmed by 4 bases and V by 6 bases; bases with no gene match: 5. RNA transcripts were the template for amplifying TCR beta CDR3 regions. First-round RT-PCR with HTBI primers amplified the TCR CDR3 region. TCRdb independently ran MiXCR on the multiplex PCR reads; one entry per CDR3 protein. The sample has a few hundred thousand distinct CDR3 sequences; 21% are singletons. The source material was blood. The chain is built from TRBV28 and TRBJ1-1; 7 bases agree with TRBD1. The receptor was derived from a woman aged 45-59 years with Graves' hyperthyroidism. The CDR3 sequence: CASSVAGGTEAFF. In nucleotides, the CDR3 is TGTGCCAGCAGCGTCGCAGGGGGCACTGAAGCTTTCTTT. The variable domain in full, completed from reference TRBV28 and TRBJ1-1, reads DVKVTQSSRYLVKRTGEKVFLECVQDMDHENMFWYRQDPGLGLRLIYFSYDVKMKEKGDIPEGYSVSREKKERFSLILESASTNQTSMYLCASSVAGGTEAFFGQGTRLTVV.